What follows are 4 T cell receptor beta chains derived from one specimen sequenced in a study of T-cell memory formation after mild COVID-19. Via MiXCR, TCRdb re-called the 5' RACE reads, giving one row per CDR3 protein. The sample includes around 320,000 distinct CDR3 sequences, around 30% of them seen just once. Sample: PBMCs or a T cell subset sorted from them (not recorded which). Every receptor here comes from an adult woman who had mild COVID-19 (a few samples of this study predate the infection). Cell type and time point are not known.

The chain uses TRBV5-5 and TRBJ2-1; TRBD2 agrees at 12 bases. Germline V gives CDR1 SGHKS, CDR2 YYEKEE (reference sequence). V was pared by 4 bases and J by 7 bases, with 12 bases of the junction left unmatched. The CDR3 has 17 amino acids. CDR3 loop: CASSAELLAGGLNEQFF. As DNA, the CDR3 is TGTGCCAGCAGCGCGGAACTCCTAGCGGGGGGGCTTAATGAGCAGTTCTTC. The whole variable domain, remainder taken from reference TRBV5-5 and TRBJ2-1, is DAGVTQSPTHLIKTRGQQVTLRCSPISGHKSVSWYQQVLGQGPQFIFQYYEKEERGRGNFPDRFSARQFPNYSSELNVNALLLGDSALYLCASSAELLAGGLNEQFFGPGTRLTVL.

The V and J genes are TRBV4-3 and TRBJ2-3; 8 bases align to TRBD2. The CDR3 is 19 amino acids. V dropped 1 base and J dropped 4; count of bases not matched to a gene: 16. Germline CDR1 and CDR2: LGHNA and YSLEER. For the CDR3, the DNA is TGCGCCAGCAGCCAAGTAGGGGGATCGGGAGGGCCGAGTTCAGATACGCAGTATTTT. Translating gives CASSQVGGSGGPSSDTQYF.

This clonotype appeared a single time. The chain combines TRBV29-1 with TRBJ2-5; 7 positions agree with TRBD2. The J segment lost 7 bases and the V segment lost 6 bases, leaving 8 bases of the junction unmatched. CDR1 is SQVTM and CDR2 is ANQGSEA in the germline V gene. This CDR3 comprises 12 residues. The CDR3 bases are TGCAGCGTGGCTGGAGGGGAGGGGACCCAGTACTTC. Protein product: CSVAGGEGTQYF.

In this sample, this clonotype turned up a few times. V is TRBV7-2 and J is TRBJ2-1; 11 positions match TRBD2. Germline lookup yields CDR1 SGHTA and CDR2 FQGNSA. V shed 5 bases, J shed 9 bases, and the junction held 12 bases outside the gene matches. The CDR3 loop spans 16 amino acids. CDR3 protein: CASSSETSGISGEQFF. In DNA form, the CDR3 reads TGTGCCAGCAGCAGCGAGACTAGCGGGATATCGGGTGAGCAGTTCTTC.